The source of this TCR beta chain is a study of T cell responses to AZD1222 COVID-19 vaccine. This clone appeared a few times. CDR3 size: 18 residues. Germline values: CDR1 MNHEY, CDR2 SVGEGT. Trimming cost V 6 bases and J 0 bases, with 21 bases left between them. Measured with immunoSEQ multiplex PCR; TCRdb has only the in-frame clones, and not every one. The table includes more than 80,000 clones, 75% to 90% detected once. The V and J genes are TRBV6-2 or TRBV6-3 and TRBJ1-5; TRBD1 might be the D (6 bases). The source of this sequence is an adult who received the AZD1222 COVID-19 vaccine. The sequenced sample was peripheral blood, obtained 28 days after the second AZD1222 dose. CDR3 coding DNA: TGTGCCAGCAGGCCTCTTTACAGGGAGGGGGGTAGCAATCAGCCCCAGCATTTT. Amino acid sequence: CASRPLYREGGSNQPQHF.